This TCR beta chain was profiled in a study of cytomegalovirus exposure and HLA in healthy donors. With 7 bases removed from V and 0 bases from J, the gap between germline ends came to 10 bases. Germline V gives CDR1 SEHNR, CDR2 FQNEAQ (reference sequence). The CDR3 loop spans 15 amino acids. PCR involved 60 Vbeta and 13 Jbeta primers. Profiled with immunoSEQ multiplex PCR; TCRdb holds only in-frame clones, not every one. The sample includes about 140,000 clones, about 71% seen only once; the top ten take 2.1%. This receptor was identified in a woman aged 55-69 years in good health and CMV-seropositive. The sample was PBMCs. V gene TRBV7-9 combines with J gene TRBJ2-6; D not certain. The CDR3 DNA follows: TGTGCCAGCACCCCAGGCGCCTCTGGGGCCAACGTCCTGACTTTC. Its translation is CASTPGASGANVLTF.